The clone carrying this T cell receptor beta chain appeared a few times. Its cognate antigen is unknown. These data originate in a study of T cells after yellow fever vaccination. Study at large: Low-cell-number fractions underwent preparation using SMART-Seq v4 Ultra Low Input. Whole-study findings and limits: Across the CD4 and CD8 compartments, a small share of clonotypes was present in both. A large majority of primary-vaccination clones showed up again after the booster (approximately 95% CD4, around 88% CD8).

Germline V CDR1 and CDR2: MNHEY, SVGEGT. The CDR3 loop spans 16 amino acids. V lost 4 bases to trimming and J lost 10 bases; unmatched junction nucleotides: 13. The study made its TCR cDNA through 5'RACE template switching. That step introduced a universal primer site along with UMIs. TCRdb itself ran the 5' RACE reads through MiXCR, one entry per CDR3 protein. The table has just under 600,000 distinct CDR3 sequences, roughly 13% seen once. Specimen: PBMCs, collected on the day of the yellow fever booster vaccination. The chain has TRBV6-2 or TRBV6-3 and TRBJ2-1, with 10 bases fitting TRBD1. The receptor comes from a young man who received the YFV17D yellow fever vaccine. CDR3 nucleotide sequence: TGTGCCAGCAGTTCGCCGGGACAGGGGTCTTTGGGGGAGCAGTTCTTC. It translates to CASSSPGQGSLGEQFF.